This entry lists 5 T cell receptor beta chains sequenced from one sample in a study of low-dose radiotherapy and immunotherapy resistance in tumors. TRAV- and TRBV-specific primers were used for first-strand cDNA, which covered alpha and beta chains. TCRs were amplified for roughly 20 PCR cycles with a constant-region primer and V-primer adapter. TCRdb processed the reads anew with MiXCR; each CDR3 protein has one entry. The table lists tens of thousands of distinct CDR3 sequences, just under 9.5% of them singletons. Time point here: before trial treatment. The sequenced sample was PBMCs, obtained before treatment. The receptor source for this set is a male donor with prostate cancer.

This clonotype showed up many times. The chain recombines TRBV7-3 with TRBJ2-2; 13 nucleotides agree with TRBD2. The V gene's germline CDR1 is SGHTA and CDR2 FQGTGA. The V and J ends lost 4 bases and 7 bases, in that order; junction bases with no gene match: 6. The CDR3 has 16 residues. For the CDR3, the DNA is TGTGCCAGCAGCTCTCGGACTAGCGGGAGTGGCGGGGAGCTGTTTTTT. Translated, it gives CASSSRTSGSGGELFF.

With regard to this clonotype: The likely explanation is a read error, given a far larger clone one base away. The rearrangement links TRBV7-2 to TRBJ2-4; 7 positions match TRBD2. This CDR3 has 15 residues. The V gene's germline CDR1 is SGHTA and CDR2 FQGNSA. The CDR3 region has the DNA TGTGCCAGCAGCCTCGCTAAGCGGGGTGCCTACGAGCAGCACTTC. This gives the protein CASSLAKRGAYEQHF.

This clonotype has at least ten counts. This rearrangement joins TRBV7-2 to TRBJ2-2; tentatively, D is TRBD2 (5 bases). Germline assignment: CDR1 SGHTA and CDR2 FQGNSA. The CDR3 is 15 amino acids. The V and J ends lost 0 bases and 4 bases respectively, with 9 bases between them. The CDR3 region has the DNA TGTGCCAGCAGCTTAGCCCCGGGGTTCACCGGGGAGCTGTTTTTT. Translating gives CASSLAPGFTGELFF.

Only a few counts were recorded for this clonotype. The chain employs TRBV20-1 and TRBJ2-1, with 10 positions matching TRBD2. CDR1 is DFQATT and CDR2 is SNEGSKA in the germline V gene (reference sequence). The CDR3 is 14 amino acids. V gave up 4 bases and J gave up 5 bases; unmatched junction bases: 5. CDR3 sequence: CSAILGTSDNEQFF. The DNA for the CDR3 is TGCAGTGCTATTCTGGGGACTAGCGACAATGAGCAGTTCTTC.

J is TRBJ1-4 and V is TRBV7-2, with D perhaps TRBD1 (6 bases). Trimming pared 5 bases from V and 7 bases from J, leaving 14 bases between. This CDR3 is 14 amino acids long. Germline-derived CDR1 and CDR2 are SGHTA and FQGNSA. The DNA of the CDR3 is TGTGCCAGCAGCCTGCAGGGGCAGGGTGAAAAACTGTTTTTT. Its protein is CASSLQGQGEKLFF.